This entry concerns a single T cell receptor (beta chain). Per the original methods: How many nucleated cells were present was estimated from reference gene primer amplification. The protocol was immunoSEQ multiplex PCR, while the TCRdb copy is restricted to in-frame clones and leaves out a portion. For V, J and clone size, that table is used; D and trimming come from the DNA. Altogether more than 100,000 clones are present, approximately 81% being singletons, with the ten largest covering 3.5% to 4.5%. The data were taken from a study of blood T cell repertoires in COVID-19. The overall study: The study drew acute and convalescent COVID-19 samples from the United States, Italy and Spain. T cells, B-cell-depleted T cells, or PBMCs supplied cDNA or gDNA.

V was shortened by 3 bases and J by 8 bases, with 16 bases between the two germline ends. Germline lookup yields CDR1 LGHNA and CDR2 YSLEER. This CDR3 has 15 residues. The sample taken for sequencing was peripheral blood. This clonotype was sampled from an elderly woman with acute or convalescent COVID-19. The chain uses TRBV4-3 and TRBJ1-4, with no clear D. DNA of the CDR3: TGCGCCAGCAGCCAGGAGCCTGGTAGAAGCGAAAAACTGTTTTTT. Its protein product is CASSQEPGRSEKLFF.